This entry describes one T cell receptor (beta chain). Libraries were prepared by immunoSEQ multiplex PCR; TCRdb keeps only in-frame clonotypes and omits some of them. The sample consists of roughly 250,000 clones, under 75% of them appearing once. This record belongs to a study of cytotoxic CD8 clonotypes in ibrutinib-treated CLL. The CDR3 sequence is 17 residues long. Trimming shortened V by 5 bases and J by 3 bases, and 22 bases separated the two germline ends. Germline loops: CDR1 MNHEY, CDR2 SMNVEV (reference sequence). Sequenced material: PBMCs, taken after 24 months of ibrutinib treatment. This sequence was found in a human donor with chronic lymphocytic leukemia. The gene calls are TRBV27 and TRBJ1-2; possible D gene TRBD1, 5 bases. CDR3 region: CASSTQPGPTNYYGYTF. In nucleotides, the CDR3 is TGTGCCAGCAGTACTCAACCGGGACCAACAAATTACTATGGCTACACCTTC.